The present T cell receptor beta chain was sequenced within a study of T cells in Graves' hyperthyroidism and ophthalmopathy. Points from the study as a whole: In the blood, most expanded thyroid clonotypes above 0.001 appeared as well.

Researchers took RNA transcripts and amplified the TCR beta CDR3 regions from them. The TCR CDR3 was amplified in a first-round RT-PCR using the HTBI primer set. MiXCR was run by TCRdb on the multiplex PCR reads, yielding one entry per CDR3 protein. This sample has 800,000 or so distinct CDR3 sequences; more than 30% occur once, and the top ten carry roughly 8.3%. Patients aged 18 to 65 with hyperthyroidism were newly diagnosed, with duration under 2 months. More than 9.5 ml fresh peripheral blood yielded the PBMCs. The V gene's germline CDR1 is SGHTA and CDR2 FQGNSA. J was trimmed by 4 bases and V by 3 bases; bases with no gene match: 12. This CDR3 is 16 amino acids long. With regard to this clonotype: Its antigen is as yet unknown.

Material: blood. This sequence originates from a man aged 18-30 years with Graves' hyperthyroidism. This rearrangement joins TRBV7-2 to TRBJ2-7; 7 positions match TRBD2. Here the CDR3 DNA reads TGTGCCAGCAGCTTCCAGGAGAGCGGGACGAAATACGAGCAGTACTTC. Its protein is CASSFQESGTKYEQYF.